Following are 24 T cell receptor beta chains from one sample sequenced in a study of human T cells and chemical hapten exposure. Noted time point: patch test 2, 6 weeks after DPC sensitization. This sample's treatment: therapeutic diphenylcyclopropenone sensitization with weekly scalp DPC. TCRdb analysed the RACE reads with MiXCR anew, one entry per CDR3 protein. This sample has 73,000 or so distinct CDR3 sequences, with about 8% found just once. The sequences come from whole blood, collected in connection with sensitization to the hapten diphenylcyclopropenone (DPC). Every receptor here comes from a woman between 50 and 59 years old with alopecia areata. Some clones in this sample may be carry-over from other donors' samples.

This clonotype was recorded a few times. The rearrangement uses TRBV18 and TRBJ2-1; D tentatively fits TRBD1 or TRBD2 (5 bases each). Between the trimmed V and J ends, which lost 6 bases and 6 bases, there was a span of 9 bases. Germline CDR1 reads KGHSH; CDR2 reads LQKENI. There are 12 residues in the CDR3. The DNA of the CDR3 is TGTGCCAGCTCGGGGGTTGCCAATGAGCAGTTCTTC. It translates to CASSGVANEQFF.

The rearrangement links TRBV6-6 to TRBJ1-1, with D perhaps matching TRBD1 (6 bases). V was cut by 3 bases and J by 5 bases, with 13 bases left in between. Germline assignment: CDR1 MNHNY and CDR2 SVGAGI (reference sequence). CDR3 length: 14 amino acids. Here the CDR3 DNA reads TGTGCCAGCAGTTATATGGGGGGCGAAACTGAAGCTTTCTTT. It is translated as CASSYMGGETEAFF.

This sequence joins TRBV20-1 and TRBJ2-3; D might be TRBD2 (6 bases). Per germline, CDR1 DFQATT and CDR2 SNEGSKA (reference sequence). This CDR3 region has 15 residues. Between the trimmed V and J ends, which lost 1 base and 0 bases, there was a span of 11 bases. CDR3 amino acids: CSARVSGSSTDTQYF. The DNA for the CDR3 is TGCAGTGCTAGAGTTAGCGGCTCTAGCACAGATACGCAGTATTTT.

This clonotype was detected only a few times. This chain uses TRBV24-1 with TRBJ2-3; perhaps D is TRBD1 or TRBD2 (5 bases each). There are 16 residues in the CDR3. Trimming removed 8 bases at V and 4 bases at J, with 21 bases between. The germline gives CDR1 KGHDR, CDR2 SFDVKD. CDR3 region: CATTHPGTSRADTQYF. CDR3 coding DNA: TGTGCCACCACCCACCCCGGGACCTCTCGGGCAGATACGCAGTATTTT.

The chain combines TRBV28 with TRBJ2-5; 10 bases fit TRBD2. The CDR3 totals 19 residues. Germline loops: CDR1 MDHEN, CDR2 SYDVKM. V lost 4 bases to trimming and J lost 5 bases; unmatched junction nucleotides: 19. This CDR3 is CASSSYRGTSETQSETQYF. In DNA form, the CDR3 reads TGTGCCAGCAGTTCCTACCGAGGGACTAGCGAGACCCAGAGCGAGACCCAGTACTTC.

This clonotype was observed a few times. The V call is TRBV4-2, the J call TRBJ1-6; possible D gene TRBD1, 6 bases. Germline V gives CDR1 LGHNA, CDR2 YNFKEQ. Trimming removed 0 bases at V and 7 bases at J, with 13 bases between. The CDR3 length is 16 residues. The CDR3 DNA is TGTGCCAGCAGCCAAGATCAGGCAGGGGAAAATTCACCCCTCCACTTT. Amino acid sequence: CASSQDQAGENSPLHF.

The table lists this clonotype with a few counts. The V gene is TRBV5-1, the J gene TRBJ2-3; 8 bases match TRBD1. Trimming at V came to 3 bases and at J to 0 bases, leaving 3 bases not matched to a gene. The CDR3 is 15 residues long. CDR1 SGHRS and CDR2 YFSETQ come from the germline V gene. For the CDR3, the DNA is TGCGCCAGCAGCTCCCGACAGGGGAGCACAGATACGCAGTATTTT. Amino acids: CASSSRQGSTDTQYF.

The DNA for the CDR3 is TGTGCCAGCAGCTTAGCTAGCGAGCGCTTCCAGTACTTC. It yields the protein CASSLASERFQYF. The chain uses TRBV11-1 and TRBJ2-4, with D perhaps TRBD2 (5 bases). Germline CDR1 SGHAT, CDR2 FQDESV (reference sequence). V was trimmed by 0 bases and J by 13 bases, leaving 13 bases between them. The CDR3 extends over 13 amino acids. Drawing the rest from reference TRBV11-1 and TRBJ2-4, the complete variable domain is EAEVAQSPRYKITEKSQAVAFWCDPISGHATLYWYRQILGQGPELLVQFQDESVVDDSQLPKDRFSAERLKGVDSTLKIQPAELGDSAMYLCASSLASERFQYFGAGTRLSVL.

In this sample, this clonotype turned up a few times. The chain joins TRBV2 to TRBJ1-3, with no clear D. Germline values: CDR1 SNHLY, CDR2 FYNNEI. CDR3 length equals 11 residues. Trimming took 6 bases from V and 4 from J, leaving 4 bases between them. CDR3 residues: CASRGGNTIYF. The CDR3 bases are TGTGCCAGCAGGGGGGGAAACACCATATATTTT.

The V and J genes are TRBV2 and TRBJ1-1, with D perhaps TRBD1 (5 bases). This CDR3 has 15 amino acids. Germline V gene data show CDR1 as SNHLY and CDR2 as FYNNEI. Trimming pared 5 bases from V and 3 bases from J, leaving 16 bases between. CDR3 in amino acids: CASSPRPRGDTEAFF. The CDR3 DNA sequence: TGTGCCAGCAGTCCCCGGCCTCGAGGGGACACTGAAGCTTTCTTT. The full variable domain, its missing parts supplied by reference TRBV2 and TRBJ1-1, is EPEVTQTPSHQVTQMGQEVILRCVPISNHLYFYWYRQILGQKVEFLVSFYNNEISEKSEIFDDQFSVERPDGSNFTLKIRSTKLEDSAMYFCASSPRPRGDTEAFFGQGTRLTVV.

The table lists this clonotype with many counts. This chain uses TRBV10-3 with TRBJ2-1, with TRBD1 identical over 9 bases. CDR1 is ENHRY, CDR2 SYGVKD, per germline. After removal of 3 bases from V and 7 bases from J, the junction contained 1 base not matched to a gene. The CDR3 runs to 13 residues. CDR3 sequence reads: CAISDDRGNEQFF. The CDR3 nucleotides read TGTGCCATCAGTGATGACAGGGGGAATGAGCAGTTCTTC.

This clonotype was counted many times. The J gene is TRBJ1-2, the V gene TRBV20-1; D unclear. Germline CDR1 is DFQATT and CDR2 is SNEGSKA (reference sequence). This CDR3 spans 11 amino acids. CDR3 loop: CRAPDNYGYTF. The CDR3 bases are TGCAGGGCTCCTGATAACTATGGCTACACCTTC.

The rearrangement uses TRBV9 and TRBJ2-3, with 9 bases lining up with TRBD2. Trimming at V came to 3 bases and at J to 2 bases, leaving 4 bases not matched to a gene. The germline V gene has CDR1 SGDLS and CDR2 YYNGEE. CDR3 length: 15 amino acids. CDR3 sequence: CASSEAGGDTDTQYF. DNA of the CDR3: TGTGCCAGCAGCGAAGCGGGAGGCGACACAGATACGCAGTATTTT.

This clonotype has a count of ten or more. The chain employs TRBV7-9 and TRBJ1-2; 7 bases match TRBD1. Germline CDR1 SEHNR, CDR2 FQNEAQ (reference sequence). The junction had 7 bases not matched to a gene; V was cut back by 6 bases and J by 6 bases. This CDR3 is 13 amino acids long. Here the CDR3 DNA reads TGTGCCAGCAGGTATACAGGGGATAATGGCTACACCTTC. This sequence encodes CASRYTGDNGYTF.

The chain recombines TRBV7-3 with TRBJ1-3; D uncertain. Deletions cut 0 bases from V and 3 bases from J, with 12 bases between. Germline assignment: CDR1 SGHTA and CDR2 FQGTGA. There are 16 residues in the CDR3. This chain's CDR3 is CASSLTGGAHGNTIYF. The CDR3 coding sequence is TGTGCCAGCAGCTTAACGGGAGGAGCACATGGAAACACCATATATTTT.

Concerning this clonotype: A much larger clonotype is one base distant, so this may be a read error. V and J are TRBV5-1 and TRBJ1-3; the D gene is possibly TRBD1 (5 bases). Germline V lookup: CDR1 SGHRS, CDR2 YFSETQ. CDR3 length: 15 residues. The CDR3 reads CASSLDGGTGDTIYF. Written as DNA, the CDR3 is TGCGCCAGCAGCTTGGACGGGGGAACTGGAGACACCATATATTTT.

In its sample, this clonotype was seen a few times. V usage is TRBV27 and J usage is TRBJ1-2; 9 bases agree with TRBD1. Germline V gene lookup returns CDR1 MNHEY and CDR2 SMNVEV (reference sequence). Trimming at V came to 6 bases and at J to 4 bases, leaving 9 bases not matched to a gene. The CDR3 is 15 amino acids. CDR3 bases: TGTGCCAGCAGGCGGGACAGGGAGACGAGCTATGGCTACACCTTC. It specifies CASRRDRETSYGYTF.

This clonotype was detected only a few times. For the CDR3, the DNA is TGTGCCAGCAGTTCGAAACAGGGGTCGGAAAAACTGTTTTTT. Its translation: CASSSKQGSEKLFF. This chain connects TRBV5-4 to TRBJ1-4; 7 nucleotides agree with TRBD1. CDR1 is SGHNT, CDR2 YYREEE, per germline (reference sequence). The CDR3 contains 14 residues. V was clipped by 5 bases and J by 8 bases; unmatched bases: 9.

The J gene is TRBJ1-5, the V gene TRBV5-1, with TRBD1 matching 7 bases. Germline lookup yields CDR1 SGHRS and CDR2 YFSETQ. J gave up 7 bases and V 7 bases, and 8 bases lay outside the gene matches. The CDR3 is 13 amino acids. The CDR3 sequence is CASPGQDGQPQHF. CDR3 sequence (DNA): TGCGCCAGCCCCGGACAGGATGGGCAGCCCCAGCATTTT.

This chain joins TRBV27 and TRBJ2-3; unclear D gene. Trimming took off 1 base at V and 0 bases at J, with 8 bases between the two ends. Germline V gene data show CDR1 as MNHEY and CDR2 as SMNVEV (reference sequence). The CDR3 has 15 amino acids. The CDR3 sequence: CASSLFATSTDTQYF. The CDR3 DNA is TGTGCCAGCAGTTTATTCGCAACTAGCACAGATACGCAGTATTTT.

The chain is built from TRBV19 and TRBJ2-5; D not resolved. V was trimmed by 4 bases and J by 1 base, leaving 10 bases between them. CDR1 is LNHDA and CDR2 is SQIVND in the germline V gene (reference sequence). This CDR3 is built from 14 residues. The CDR3 reads CASSTYRVQETQYF. The CDR3 DNA sequence: TGTGCCAGTAGTACGTACAGAGTCCAAGAGACCCAGTACTTC.

For this clonotype: A clone one base away is much larger, so this may be a read error. The V and J genes are TRBV28 and TRBJ2-7; D could derive from TRBD1 or TRBD2 (5 bases each). The length of the CDR3 is 14 residues. Germline CDR1 is MDHEN and CDR2 is SYDVKM. The CDR3: CASNLGGTPYEQYF. The CDR3 nucleotides are TGTGCCAGCAATTTAGGTGGGACCCCCTACGAGCAGTACTTC. The variable domain in full, with the rest retrieved from reference TRBV28 and TRBJ2-7, is DVKVTQSSRYLVKRTGEKVFLECVQDMDHENMFWYRQDPGLGLRLIYFSYDVKMKEKGDIPEGYSVSREKKERFSLILESASTNQTSMYLCASNLGGTPYEQYFGPGTRLTVT.

Many counts were recorded for this clonotype. The chain employs TRBV20-1 and TRBJ2-7, with D uncertain. This CDR3 has 14 residues. Trimming cost V 1 base and J 5 bases, with 15 bases left between them. Germline-derived CDR1 and CDR2 are DFQATT and SNEGSKA (reference sequence). CDR3 loop: CSARALTAYNEQYF. As DNA, the CDR3 is TGCAGTGCTAGAGCTCTGACGGCCTATAACGAGCAGTACTTC.

The chain has TRBV18 and TRBJ2-5; D gene unclear. Trimming took 3 bases from V and 2 from J, leaving 10 bases between them. The CDR3 loop spans 14 amino acids. Germline CDR1 reads KGHSH; CDR2 reads LQKENI. In DNA form, the CDR3 reads TGTGCCAGCTCACCTGGGGTACGACAAGAGACCCAGTACTTC. Amino acid sequence: CASSPGVRQETQYF.